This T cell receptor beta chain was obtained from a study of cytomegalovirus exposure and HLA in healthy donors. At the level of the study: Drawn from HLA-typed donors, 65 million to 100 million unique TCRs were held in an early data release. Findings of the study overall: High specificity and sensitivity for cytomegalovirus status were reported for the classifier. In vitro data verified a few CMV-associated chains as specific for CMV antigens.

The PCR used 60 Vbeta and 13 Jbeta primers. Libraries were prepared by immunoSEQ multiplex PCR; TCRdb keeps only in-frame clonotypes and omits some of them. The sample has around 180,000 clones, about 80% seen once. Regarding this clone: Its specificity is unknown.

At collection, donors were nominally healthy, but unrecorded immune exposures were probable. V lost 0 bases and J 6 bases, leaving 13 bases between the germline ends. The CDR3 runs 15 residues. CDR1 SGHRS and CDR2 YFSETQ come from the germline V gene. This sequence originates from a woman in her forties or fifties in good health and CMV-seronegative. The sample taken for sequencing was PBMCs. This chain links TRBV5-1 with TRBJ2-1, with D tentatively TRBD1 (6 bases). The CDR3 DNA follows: TGCGCCAGCAGCTTGGGTCAGGGGCGTCTCAATGAGCAGTTCTTC. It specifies CASSLGQGRLNEQFF.